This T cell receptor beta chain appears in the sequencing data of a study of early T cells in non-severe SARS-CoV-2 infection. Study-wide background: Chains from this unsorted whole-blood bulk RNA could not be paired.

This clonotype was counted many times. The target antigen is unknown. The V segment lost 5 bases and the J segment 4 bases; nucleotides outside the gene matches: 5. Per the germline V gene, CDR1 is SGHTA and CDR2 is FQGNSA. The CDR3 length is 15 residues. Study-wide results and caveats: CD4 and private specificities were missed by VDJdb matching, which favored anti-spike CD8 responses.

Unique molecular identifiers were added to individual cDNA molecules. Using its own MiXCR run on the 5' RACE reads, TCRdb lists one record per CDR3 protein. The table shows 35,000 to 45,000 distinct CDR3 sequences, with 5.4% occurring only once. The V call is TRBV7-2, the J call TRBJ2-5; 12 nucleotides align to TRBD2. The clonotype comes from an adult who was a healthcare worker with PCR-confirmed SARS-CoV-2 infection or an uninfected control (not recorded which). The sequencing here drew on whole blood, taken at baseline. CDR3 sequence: CASSQTSGRAETQYF. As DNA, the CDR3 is TGTGCCAGCAGCCAGACTAGCGGGAGAGCAGAGACCCAGTACTTC.